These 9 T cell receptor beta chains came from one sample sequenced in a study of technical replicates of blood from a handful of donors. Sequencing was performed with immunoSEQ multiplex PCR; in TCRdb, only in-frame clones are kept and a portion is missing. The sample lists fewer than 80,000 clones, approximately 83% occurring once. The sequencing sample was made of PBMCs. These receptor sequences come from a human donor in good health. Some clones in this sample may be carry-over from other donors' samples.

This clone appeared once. The CDR3: CASSSGLAGGPTNTQYF. For the CDR3, the DNA is TGTGCCAGCAGCTCGGGACTAGCGGGAGGGCCGACAAATACGCAGTATTTT. The rearrangement uses TRBV5-4 and TRBJ2-3; 16 bases fit TRBD2. The ends lost 3 bases at V and 7 bases at J; junction bases unmatched: 8. The CDR3 is made up of 17 amino acids. Germline-derived CDR1 and CDR2 are SGHNT and YYREEE (reference sequence).

CDR3 sequence: CASSVRGTNYGYTF. CDR3 nucleotide sequence: TGTGCCAGCAGTGTTCGGGGTACCAACTATGGCTACACCTTC. The V call is TRBV2, the J call TRBJ1-2; D gene unclear. This CDR3 has 14 residues. CDR1 is SNHLY, CDR2 FYNNEI, per germline. Deletions cut 4 bases from V and 2 bases from J, with 11 bases between.

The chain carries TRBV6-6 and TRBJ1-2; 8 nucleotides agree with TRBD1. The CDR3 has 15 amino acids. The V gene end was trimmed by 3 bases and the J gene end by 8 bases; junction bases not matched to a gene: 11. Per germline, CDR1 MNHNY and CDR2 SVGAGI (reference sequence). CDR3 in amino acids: CASSYYPGGIYGYTF. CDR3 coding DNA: TGTGCCAGCAGTTATTACCCAGGGGGCATCTACGGCTACACCTTC.

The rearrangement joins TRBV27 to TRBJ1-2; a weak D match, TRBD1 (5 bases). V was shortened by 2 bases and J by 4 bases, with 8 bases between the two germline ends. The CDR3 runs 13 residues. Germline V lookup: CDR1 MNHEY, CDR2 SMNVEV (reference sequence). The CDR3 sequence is CASSLAGPYGYTF. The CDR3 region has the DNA TGTGCCAGCAGTTTAGCAGGGCCCTATGGCTACACCTTC.

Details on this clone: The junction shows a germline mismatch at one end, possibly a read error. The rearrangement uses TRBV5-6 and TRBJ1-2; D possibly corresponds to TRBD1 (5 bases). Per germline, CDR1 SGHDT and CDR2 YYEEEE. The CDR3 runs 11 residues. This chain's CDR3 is CASSLRTKGVF. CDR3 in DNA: TGTGCCAGCAGCTTGAGGACAAAAGGAGTCTTC.

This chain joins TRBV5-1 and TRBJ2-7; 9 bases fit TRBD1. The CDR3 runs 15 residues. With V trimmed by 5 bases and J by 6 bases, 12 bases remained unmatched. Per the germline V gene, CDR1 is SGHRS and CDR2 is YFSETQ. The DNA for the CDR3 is TGCGCCAGCAGATACGAGGGACAGGGTGCGAGCGAGCAGTACTTC. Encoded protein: CASRYEGQGASEQYF.

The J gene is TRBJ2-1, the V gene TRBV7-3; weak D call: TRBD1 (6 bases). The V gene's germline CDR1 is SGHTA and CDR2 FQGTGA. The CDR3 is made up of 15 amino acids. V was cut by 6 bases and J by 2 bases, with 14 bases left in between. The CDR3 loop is CASSITQGPYNEQFF. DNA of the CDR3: TGTGCCAGCAGTATAACCCAGGGGCCCTACAATGAGCAGTTCTTC.

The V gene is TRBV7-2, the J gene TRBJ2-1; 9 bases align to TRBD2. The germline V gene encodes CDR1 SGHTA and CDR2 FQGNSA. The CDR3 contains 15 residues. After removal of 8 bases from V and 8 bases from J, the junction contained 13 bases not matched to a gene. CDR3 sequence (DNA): TGTGCCAGCGCGGGGGGGGGCGCGGGAGTATATGAGCAGTTCTTC. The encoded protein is CASAGGGAGVYEQFF.

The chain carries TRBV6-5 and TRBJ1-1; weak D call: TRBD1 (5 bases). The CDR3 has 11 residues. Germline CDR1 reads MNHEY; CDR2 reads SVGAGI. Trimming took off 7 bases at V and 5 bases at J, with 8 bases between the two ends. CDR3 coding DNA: TGTGCCAGCAAGGGGAATACTGAAGCTTTCTTT. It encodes CASKGNTEAFF.